The rows below give T cell receptor beta chains drawn from one sample of a study of cytomegalovirus exposure and HLA in healthy donors. Using immunoSEQ multiplex PCR, the repertoire was profiled, and TCRdb retains in-frame clones only, with some absent. In the table there are fewer than 200,000 clones, 75% to 85% of which are singletons. Sequenced material: PBMCs. Receptors originate from a woman aged 18-29 years in good health and CMV-seropositive. Each CDR3 is given with its conserved first and last residue. D genes are given only for firm matches. Not all rows give a size; the values are once, few, many and, for expanded clones, a class.

size: -; V: TRBV6-1; J: TRBJ2-2; D: -; CDR3: CASSEHYRVNTGELFF; DNA: TGTGCCAGCAGTGAACATTACAGGGTGAACACCGGGGAGCTGTTTTTT
size: -; V: TRBV7-9; J: TRBJ1-2; D: TRBD1; CDR3: CSSSVSGTGTYYGYTF; DNA: TGTTCCAGCAGCGTCTCCGGGACAGGAACATACTATGGCTACACCTTC
size: -; V: TRBV9; J: TRBJ1-4; D: -; CDR3: CASSGVGAGEKLFF; DNA: TGTGCCAGCAGCGGGGTGGGCGCGGGTGAAAAACTGTTTTTT
size: -; V: TRBV4-3; J: TRBJ2-3; D: TRBD2; CDR3: CASSQDGGSSGGGDTQYF; DNA: TGCGCCAGCAGCCAAGATGGGGGTAGTAGCGGGGGGGGCGATACGCAGTATTTT
size: -; V: TRBV7-9; J: TRBJ2-3; D: TRBD1; CDR3: CASSSTGSTDTQYF; DNA: TGTGCCAGCAGCTCGACAGGGAGCACAGATACGCAGTATTTT
size: few; V: TRBV7-9; J: TRBJ1-6; D: -; CDR3: CASSPQGSPLHF; DNA: TGTGCCAGCAGCCCACAGGGTTCACCCCTCCACTTT
size: -; V: TRBV30; J: TRBJ1-4; D: TRBD1; CDR3: CAWSGGTGGEKLFF; DNA: TGTGCCTGGAGTGGGGGGACAGGGGGTGAAAAACTGTTTTTT
size: -; V: TRBV6-4; J: TRBJ2-2; D: TRBD1; CDR3: CASPPGRGPTGELFF; DNA: TGTGCCAGCCCCCCGGGCAGGGGGCCTACCGGGGAGCTGTTTTTT
size: -; V: TRBV6-1; J: TRBJ2-5; D: -; CDR3: CASATRGRPQETQYF; DNA: TGTGCCAGCGCAACCAGGGGTCGACCCCAAGAGACCCAGTACTTC
size: few; V: TRBV7-2; J: TRBJ2-5; D: TRBD2; CDR3: CASSVLAGVQETQYF; DNA: TGTGCCAGCAGCGTGCTAGCGGGGGTTCAAGAGACCCAGTACTTC
size: few; V: TRBV11-2; J: TRBJ2-3; D: TRBD2; CDR3: CASNPAGGRTDTQYF; DNA: TGTGCCAGCAATCCCGCGGGGGGTCGGACAGATACGCAGTATTTT
size: -; V: TRBV27; J: TRBJ2-5; D: TRBD2; CDR3: CASTSTGVAGKQETQYF; DNA: TGTGCCAGCACCTCGACGGGGGTAGCGGGAAAACAAGAGACCCAGTACTTC
size: -; V: TRBV11-2; J: TRBJ1-4; D: TRBD1; CDR3: CASSLGTGGRYEKLFF; DNA: TGTGCCAGCAGCTTAGGGACAGGGGGGAGATATGAAAAACTGTTTTTT
size: -; V: TRBV6-1; J: TRBJ1-2; D: -; CDR3: CASSEGNRRAYGYTF; DNA: TGTGCCAGCAGTGAGGGAAACAGGAGGGCCTATGGCTACACCTTC
size: -; V: TRBV7-9; J: TRBJ2-1; D: TRBD1; CDR3: CASSLTTGDDEQFF; DNA: TGTGCCAGCAGCCTCACCACAGGGGACGATGAGCAGTTCTTC
size: -; V: TRBV5-6; J: TRBJ1-1; D: -; CDR3: CASSLGIGGGLFNTEAFF; DNA: TGTGCCAGCAGCTTGGGTATCGGCGGGGGTCTTTTCAACACTGAAGCTTTCTTT
size: -; V: TRBV5-1; J: TRBJ1-6; D: -; CDR3: CASTWGRDNSPLHF; DNA: TGCGCCAGCACCTGGGGGAGGGATAATTCACCCCTCCACTTT
size: few; V: TRBV25-1; J: TRBJ2-2; D: -; CDR3: CASPITEPGELFF; DNA: TGTGCCAGCCCAATTACAGAGCCCGGGGAGCTGTTTTTT
size: once; V: TRBV10-3; J: TRBJ1-4; D: -; CDR3: CAISETGGLLGKLFF; DNA: TGTGCCATCAGCGAAACGGGGGGCCTCTTGGGGAAACTGTTTTTT
size: -; V: TRBV28; J: TRBJ1-1; D: -; CDR3: CASSLLSDTEAFF; DNA: TGTGCCAGCAGTTTATTATCTGACACTGAAGCTTTCTTT
size: few; V: TRBV30; J: TRBJ2-5; D: TRBD2; CDR3: CAWSLNSGPQETQYF; DNA: TGTGCCTGGAGTTTGAATAGCGGGCCGCAAGAGACCCAGTACTTC
size: -; V: TRBV6-6; J: TRBJ1-1; D: TRBD1; CDR3: CASSFSQGIYTEAFF; DNA: TGTGCCAGCAGTTTCTCACAGGGGATATACACTGAAGCTTTCTTT
size: few; V: TRBV4-1; J: TRBJ2-3; D: TRBD2; CDR3: CASRQGGGTSVYF; DNA: TGCGCCAGCAGGCAAGGAGGGGGGACTAGCGTGTATTTT
size: -; V: TRBV9; J: TRBJ1-3; D: -; CDR3: CASSVTGTPGNTIYF; DNA: TGTGCCAGCAGCGTAACCGGGACTCCTGGAAACACCATATATTTT
size: few; V: TRBV7-6; J: TRBJ2-7; D: -; CDR3: CASSLGMRDGEQYF; DNA: TGTGCCAGCAGCTTAGGTATGAGGGATGGCGAGCAGTACTTC
size: -; V: TRBV7-2; J: TRBJ2-7; D: TRBD2; CDR3: CASSKTSGSVYYEQYF; DNA: TGTGCCAGCAGCAAGACTAGCGGAAGTGTGTACTACGAGCAGTACTTC
size: -; V: TRBV4-2; J: TRBJ2-5; D: TRBD2; CDR3: CASSQGGLGPKETQYF; DNA: TGTGCCAGCAGCCAAGGGGGACTAGGGCCGAAAGAGACCCAGTACTTC
size: once; V: TRBV18; J: TRBJ2-2; D: -; CDR3: CASSPRVPGELFF; DNA: TGTGCCAGCTCACCCCGGGTCCCCGGGGAGCTGTTTTTT
size: -; V: TRBV9; J: TRBJ2-2; D: -; CDR3: CASSRHGDPRTGELFF; DNA: TGTGCCAGCAGCCGACATGGCGACCCACGCACCGGGGAGCTGTTTTTT
size: -; V: TRBV5-1; J: TRBJ2-1; D: TRBD2; CDR3: CASSSQRGDYNEQFF; DNA: TGCGCCAGCAGTTCTCAGCGGGGGGATTACAATGAGCAGTTCTTC
size: -; V: TRBV5-6; J: TRBJ2-1; D: TRBD2; CDR3: CASSLRTSGGPYNEQFF; DNA: TGTGCCAGCAGCTTGCGTACTAGCGGGGGACCATACAATGAGCAGTTCTTC
size: -; V: TRBV4-3; J: TRBJ1-2; D: -; CDR3: CASSQDAGTGTYGYTF; DNA: TGCGCCAGCAGCCAAGACGCGGGAACAGGAACCTATGGCTACACCTTC
size: -; V: TRBV10-3; J: TRBJ1-1; D: -; CDR3: CATVDRAGNTEAFF; DNA: TGTGCCACCGTAGATAGGGCGGGGAACACTGAAGCTTTCTTT
size: -; V: TRBV18; J: TRBJ1-2; D: TRBD1; CDR3: CASSKSGQGLYTF; DNA: TGTGCCAGCTCAAAGTCGGGACAGGGACTCTACACCTTC
size: -; V: TRBV4-2; J: TRBJ1-1; D: -; CDR3: CASNEGSGAFF; DNA: TGTGCCAGCAACGAGGGTTCGGGGGCTTTCTTT
size: -; V: TRBV7-2; J: TRBJ2-4; D: TRBD2; CDR3: CASSRLAGGLDIQYF; DNA: TGTGCCAGCAGCCGACTAGCGGGGGGGCTGGACATTCAGTACTTC
size: -; V: TRBV10-3; J: TRBJ2-3; D: -; CDR3: CAISESGRESDTQYF; DNA: TGTGCCATCAGTGAGAGTGGCAGGGAATCAGATACGCAGTATTTT
size: -; V: TRBV19; J: TRBJ2-7; D: -; CDR3: CASSIQAGGNSYEQYF; DNA: TGTGCCAGTAGTATTCAGGCAGGGGGGAACTCCTACGAGCAGTACTTC
size: -; V: TRBV28; J: TRBJ2-5; D: -; CDR3: CASSPIIGEDFETQYF; DNA: TGTGCCAGCAGCCCAATTATCGGGGAAGACTTTGAGACCCAGTACTTC
size: -; V: TRBV9; J: TRBJ2-6; D: -; CDR3: CASSVFGSGANVLTF; DNA: TGTGCCAGCAGCGTATTCGGCTCTGGGGCCAACGTCCTGACTTTC
size: -; V: TRBV19; J: TRBJ2-1; D: -; CDR3: CASSPLASDFEEQFF; DNA: TGTGCCAGTAGTCCGTTAGCCTCGGACTTCGAGGAGCAGTTCTTC